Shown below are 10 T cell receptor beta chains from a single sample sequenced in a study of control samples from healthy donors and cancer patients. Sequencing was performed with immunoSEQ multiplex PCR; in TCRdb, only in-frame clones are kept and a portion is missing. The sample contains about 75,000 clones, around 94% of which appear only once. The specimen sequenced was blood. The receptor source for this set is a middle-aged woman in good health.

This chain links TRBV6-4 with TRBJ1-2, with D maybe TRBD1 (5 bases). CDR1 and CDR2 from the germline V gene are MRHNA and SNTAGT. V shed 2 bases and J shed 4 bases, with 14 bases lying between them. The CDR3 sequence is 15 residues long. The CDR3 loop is CASSDRQNGVYGYTF. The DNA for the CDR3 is TGTGCCAGCAGTGACCGACAGAACGGGGTCTATGGCTACACCTTC.

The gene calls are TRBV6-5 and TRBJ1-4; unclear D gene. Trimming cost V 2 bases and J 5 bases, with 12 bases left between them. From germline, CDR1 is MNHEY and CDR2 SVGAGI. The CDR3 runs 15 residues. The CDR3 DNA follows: TGTGCCAGCAGTTACACCCGACTGATCAATGAAAAACTGTTTTTT. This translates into CASSYTRLINEKLFF.

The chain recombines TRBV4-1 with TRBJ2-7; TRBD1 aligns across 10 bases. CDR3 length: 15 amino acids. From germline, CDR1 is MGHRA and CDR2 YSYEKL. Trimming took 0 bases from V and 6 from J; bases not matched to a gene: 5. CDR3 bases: TGCGCCAGCAGCCAAGAAGGGACAGGGGTGGGCGAGCAGTACTTC. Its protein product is CASSQEGTGVGEQYF.

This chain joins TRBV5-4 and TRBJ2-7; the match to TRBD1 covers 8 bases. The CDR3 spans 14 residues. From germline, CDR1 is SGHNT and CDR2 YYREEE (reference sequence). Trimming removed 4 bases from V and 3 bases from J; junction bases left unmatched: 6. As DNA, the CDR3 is TGTGCCAGCAGCCCCGTCGGACAGGGCTACGAGCAGTACTTC. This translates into CASSPVGQGYEQYF. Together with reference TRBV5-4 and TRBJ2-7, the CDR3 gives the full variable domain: ETGVTQSPTHLIKTRGQQVTLRCSSQSGHNTVSWYQQALGQGPQFIFQYYREEENGRGNFPPRFSGLQFPNYSSELNVNALELDDSALYLCASSPVGQGYEQYFGPGTRLTVT.

This CDR3 is CASSLTEAFF. CDR3 nucleotide sequence: TGTGCCAGCAGTCTGACTGAAGCTTTCTTT. The chain carries TRBV7-9 and TRBJ1-1; D is unclear. This CDR3 spans 10 amino acids. V was shortened by 6 bases and J by 5 bases, with 4 bases between the two germline ends. Germline V lookup: CDR1 SEHNR, CDR2 FQNEAQ (reference sequence).

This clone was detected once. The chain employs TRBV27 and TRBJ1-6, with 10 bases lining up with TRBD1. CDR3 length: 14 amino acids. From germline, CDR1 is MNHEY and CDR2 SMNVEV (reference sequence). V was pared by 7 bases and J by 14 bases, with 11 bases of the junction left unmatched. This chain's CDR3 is CASKTGQGPGALHF. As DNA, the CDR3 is TGTGCCAGCAAAACGGGACAGGGGCCCGGGGCCCTCCACTTT.

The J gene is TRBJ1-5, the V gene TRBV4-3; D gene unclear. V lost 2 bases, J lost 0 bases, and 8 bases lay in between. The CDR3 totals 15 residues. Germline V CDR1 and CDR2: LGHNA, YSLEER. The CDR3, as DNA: TGCGCCAGCAGCCAATGGCGGGCTAGCAATCAGCCCCAGCATTTT. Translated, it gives CASSQWRASNQPQHF.

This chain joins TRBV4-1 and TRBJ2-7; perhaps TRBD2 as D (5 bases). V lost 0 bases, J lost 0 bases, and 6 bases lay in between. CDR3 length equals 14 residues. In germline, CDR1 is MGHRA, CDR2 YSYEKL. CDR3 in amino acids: CASSQDRDSYEQYF. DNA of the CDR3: TGCGCCAGCAGCCAAGATCGGGACTCCTACGAGCAGTACTTC.

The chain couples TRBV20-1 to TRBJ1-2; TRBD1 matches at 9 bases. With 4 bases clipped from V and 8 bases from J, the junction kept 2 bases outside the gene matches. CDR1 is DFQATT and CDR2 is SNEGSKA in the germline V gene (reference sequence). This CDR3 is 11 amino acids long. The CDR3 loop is CSATDRGGYTF. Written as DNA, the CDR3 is TGCAGTGCTACCGACAGGGGGGGCTACACCTTC.

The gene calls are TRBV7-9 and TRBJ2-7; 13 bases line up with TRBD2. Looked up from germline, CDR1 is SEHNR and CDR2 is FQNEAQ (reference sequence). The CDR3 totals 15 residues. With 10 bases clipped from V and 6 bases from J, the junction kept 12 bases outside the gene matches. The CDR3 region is CATGLAGALFVEQYF. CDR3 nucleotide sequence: TGTGCCACCGGACTAGCGGGGGCCCTTTTTGTCGAGCAGTACTTC.